This T cell receptor (beta chain) was documented in a study of blood T cells in healthy people across ages. Study-wide points: Lack of knowledge of donor CMV status possibly confounded expanded clonotype changes. Roughly linear age-related decline in beta diversity appeared, significant by age about 40. From one million sequenced T cells, diversity estimates were lower bounds.

A word on this clonotype: Antigen specificity is unknown.

Germline V gene lookup returns CDR1 KGHSH and CDR2 LQKENI. V lost 0 bases and J 6 bases, leaving 13 bases between the germline ends. The CDR3 loop spans 15 amino acids. A J-beta primer mix and a sample-barcoded 5' primer were used in a second PCR of roughly 6 to 12 cycles. TCRdb reprocessed the 5' RACE reads with MiXCR, giving one entry per CDR3 protein. The sample holds more than 650,000 distinct CDR3 sequences, over 20% seen once. The sequence derives from a man aged 65 to 85 in good health. The sequencing sample was made of blood. The V and J genes are TRBV18 and TRBJ2-3; D is ambiguous. This CDR3 reads CASSPPYSFADTQYF. The CDR3 nucleotides are TGTGCCAGCTCACCACCGTACAGTTTCGCCGATACGCAGTATTTT. The full variable domain, its missing parts supplied by reference TRBV18 and TRBJ2-3, is NAGVMQNPRHLVRRRGQEARLRCSPMKGHSHVYWYRQLPEEGLKFMVYLQKENIIDESGMPKERFSAEFPKEGPSILRIQQVVRGDSAAYFCASSPPYSFADTQYFGPGTRLTVL.